This passage covers 20 T cell receptor beta chains from one sample sequenced in a study of CD8+ T cells in alopecia areata (dated by TCRdb to 2016 to 2019). The time point label, read with the paper, signifies: 20 to 30 weeks on oral tofacitinib. Reading the label with the study, this specimen's treatment or condition is: oral pan-JAK inhibitor, 5-10 mg twice daily. The library was obtained by the immunoSEQ multiplex PCR assay. RNA was extracted from all samples and reverse transcribed into cDNA as template for TCR sequencing. The clones in this table, taken by TCRdb from immuneACCESS, are in-frame only. Not every clone is retained; where verified, under half of the shortfall comes from an unresolved V gene, and the cause of the rest is unknown. The sample includes about 110,000 clones, with under 60% observed a single time. The ten largest clones capture over 9% of the sample. The material sequenced was CD8+ T cells sorted from blood, taken at week 24, from a patient treated with tofacitinib. These receptors originate from a human donor with alopecia areata.

The chain has TRBV7-9 and TRBJ2-7; D ambiguous. This CDR3 region has 13 residues. Germline values: CDR1 SEHNR, CDR2 FQNEAQ (reference sequence). Trimming cost V 1 base and J 6 bases, with 10 bases left between them. CDR3 DNA: TGTGCCAGCAGCTTAGTCCCTAGGAGCGAGCAGTACTTC. Translation gives CASSLVPRSEQYF.

The chain employs TRBV7-2 and TRBJ2-7, with D possibly matching TRBD1 (6 bases). V was clipped by 5 bases and J by 2 bases, with 16 bases between them. Per the germline V gene, CDR1 is SGHTA and CDR2 is FQGNSA. This CDR3 is built from 15 residues. For the CDR3, the DNA is TGTGCCAGCAGCACCCGGGCAGGGGAACCCTACGAGCAGTACTTC. Translated, it gives CASSTRAGEPYEQYF.

As regards this clone: This sample includes further DNA sequences coding for the same CDR3. J is TRBJ2-3 and V is TRBV27, with no clear D. The V gene's germline CDR1 is MNHEY and CDR2 SMNVEV (reference sequence). The CDR3 totals 14 residues. V was shortened by 3 bases and J by 0 bases, with 7 bases between the two germline ends. CDR3 in amino acids: CASSLIGSTDTQYF. CDR3 DNA: TGTGCCAGCAGTTTGATAGGGAGCACAGATACGCAGTATTTT.

The chain is built from TRBV6-1 and TRBJ2-7; 8 nucleotides match TRBD1. The CDR3 has 13 residues. From germline, CDR1 is MNHNS and CDR2 SASEGT. V shed 5 bases, J shed 2 bases, and the junction held 2 bases outside the gene matches. Here the CDR3 DNA reads TGTGCCAGCAGTTGGGACAGGACCTACGAGCAGTACTTC. Encoded protein: CASSWDRTYEQYF.

The V and J genes are TRBV7-2 and TRBJ1-1; D gene unclear. In germline, CDR1 is SGHTA, CDR2 FQGNSA. This CDR3 is built from 15 residues. Trimming pared 0 bases from V and 0 bases from J, leaving 8 bases between. CDR3 residues: CASSLARELNTEAFF. CDR3 nucleotide sequence: TGTGCCAGCAGCTTAGCGAGAGAATTGAACACTGAAGCTTTCTTT.

This chain uses TRBV4-1 with TRBJ2-7; either TRBD1 or TRBD2 may fit D (6 bases each). V was pared by 0 bases and J by 0 bases, with 15 bases between. Germline values: CDR1 MGHRA, CDR2 YSYEKL. The CDR3 is 17 residues long. The CDR3 sequence is CASSQDSHREDSYEQYF. DNA for the CDR3: TGCGCCAGCAGCCAAGATTCCCACAGGGAGGACTCCTACGAGCAGTACTTC.

The chain employs TRBV19 and TRBJ1-5; weak D call: TRBD1 (6 bases). CDR1 and CDR2 (germline): LNHDA, SQIVND (reference sequence). Deletions cut 0 bases from V and 7 bases from J, with 10 bases between. CDR3 length equals 14 residues. For the CDR3, the DNA is TGTGCCAGTAGTATAGATTCAGGGGACCAGCCCCAGCATTTT. Translated, it gives CASSIDSGDQPQHF.

This clone was seen many times. The V and J genes are TRBV9 and TRBJ1-1; 7 nucleotides align to TRBD1. CDR1 is SGDLS, CDR2 YYNGEE, per germline. Trimming cost V 3 bases and J 4 bases; bases outside gene matches: 9. This CDR3 comprises 15 residues. CDR3 sequence: CASSENQGERTEAFF. CDR3 bases: TGTGCCAGCAGCGAGAACCAGGGGGAGCGCACTGAAGCTTTCTTT.

This clone was recorded only once. This chain joins TRBV19 and TRBJ2-1; TRBD2 agrees at 11 bases. Unmatched junction bases numbered 2, after V lost 3 bases and J lost 4 bases. The CDR3 covers 15 residues. CDR1 is LNHDA and CDR2 is SQIVND in the germline V gene (reference sequence). The CDR3 region has the DNA TGTGCCAGTAGTATGACTAGCGGGGTTTACAATGAGCAGTTCTTC. This gives the protein CASSMTSGVYNEQFF.

This clone appeared once. The rearrangement joins TRBV13 to TRBJ1-1; 11 bases agree with TRBD1. This CDR3 is built from 15 residues. Germline trimming cut 5 bases from V and 5 bases from J; bases unmatched to any gene: 7. Germline-derived CDR1 and CDR2 are PRHDT and FYEKMQ (reference sequence). This chain's CDR3 is CASSPLGTGGTEAFF. In DNA form, the CDR3 reads TGTGCCAGCAGCCCCCTCGGGACAGGGGGGACTGAAGCTTTCTTT.

This clone was seen a handful of times. The chain couples TRBV7-9 to TRBJ2-7; 10 bases agree with TRBD1. This CDR3 has 15 residues. CDR1 and CDR2 from the germline V gene are SEHNR and FQNEAQ (reference sequence). V trimming: 5 bases; J trimming: 3 bases; junction bases outside the gene matches: 7. The CDR3 protein is CASSPPGQGNYEQYF. The CDR3 DNA follows: TGTGCCAGCAGCCCCCCGGGACAGGGGAACTACGAGCAGTACTTC.

The rearrangement joins TRBV19 to TRBJ1-1; no clear D gene. V was trimmed by 7 bases and J by 7 bases, leaving 16 bases between them. This CDR3 spans 13 amino acids. Germline V gene data show CDR1 as LNHDA and CDR2 as SQIVND (reference sequence). CDR3 residues: CASKTSGAYEAFF. CDR3 DNA: TGTGCCAGTAAGACCTCGGGAGCCTATGAAGCTTTCTTT. The variable domain in full, completed from reference TRBV19 and TRBJ1-1, reads DGGITQSPKYLFRKEGQNVTLSCEQNLNHDAMYWYRQDPGQGLRLIYYSQIVNDFQKGDIAEGYSVSREKKESFPLTVTSAQKNPTAFYLCASKTSGAYEAFFGQGTRLTVV.

J is TRBJ2-1 and V is TRBV9; weak D call: TRBD1 (6 bases). The CDR3 extends over 15 amino acids. CDR1 SGDLS and CDR2 YYNGEE come from the germline V gene. V lost 3 bases to trimming and J lost 8 bases, with 18 bases between them. This CDR3 reads CASSDLNRARDEQFF. As DNA, the CDR3 is TGTGCCAGCAGCGATTTAAACAGGGCGCGGGATGAGCAGTTCTTC.

The CDR3, as DNA: TGCAGCGTTGTGGGGCCGAGCGGCACAGATACGCAGTATTTT. It yields the protein CSVVGPSGTDTQYF. The chain has TRBV29-1 and TRBJ2-3; perhaps TRBD1 as D (5 bases). Trimming took off 4 bases at V and 1 base at J, with 12 bases between the two ends. Germline V gene data show CDR1 as SQVTM and CDR2 as ANQGSEA. This CDR3 comprises 14 residues.

This sequence joins TRBV30 and TRBJ1-1; D unclear. The CDR3 is made up of 13 amino acids. With 0 bases removed from V and 2 bases from J, the gap between germline ends came to 7 bases. Germline V lookup: CDR1 GTSNPN, CDR2 SVGIG (reference sequence). This CDR3 is CAWSVRQNTEAFF. The DNA for the CDR3 is TGTGCCTGGAGTGTACGGCAAAACACTGAAGCTTTCTTT.

The count of this clone is one. This chain connects TRBV27 to TRBJ2-7; D gene unclear. CDR1 is MNHEY and CDR2 is SMNVEV in the germline V gene (reference sequence). The CDR3 loop spans 13 amino acids. The V gene lost 3 bases and the J gene lost 0 bases, with 6 bases spanning the gap. For the CDR3, the DNA is TGTGCCAGCAGTTTCGGATACTCCTACGAGCAGTACTTC. This encodes CASSFGYSYEQYF.

This clone was found a few times. The rearrangement joins TRBV29-1 to TRBJ1-2, with unresolved D. The CDR3 spans 12 residues. The V and J ends lost 6 bases and 0 bases respectively, with 8 bases between them. Germline CDR1 reads SQVTM; CDR2 reads ANQGSEA. The CDR3 sequence: CSVGDPNYGYTF. The CDR3 DNA reads TGCAGCGTCGGTGATCCTAACTATGGCTACACCTTC.

This clone has a single count. The V gene is TRBV13, the J gene TRBJ2-1; TRBD2 might be the D (6 bases). V lost 5 bases and J lost 8, with 10 bases in between. Germline assignment: CDR1 PRHDT and CDR2 FYEKMQ (reference sequence). The CDR3 loop spans 12 amino acids. The CDR3 sequence is CASSPRRDEQFF. In nucleotides, the CDR3 is TGTGCCAGCAGCCCGAGGAGGGATGAGCAGTTCTTC.

CDR3 protein: CASSLIGQGATGELFF. CDR3 nucleotide sequence: TGTGCCAGCAGCTTAATAGGACAGGGGGCCACCGGGGAGCTGTTTTTT. The chain couples TRBV11-2 to TRBJ2-2; the match to TRBD1 covers 11 bases. In germline, CDR1 is SGHAT, CDR2 FQNNGV. The CDR3 spans 16 residues. V lost 2 bases, J lost 4 bases, and 3 bases stayed unmatched.

The rearrangement links TRBV11-1 to TRBJ2-5; D uncertain. Germline V gene sequence: CDR1 SGHAT, CDR2 FQDESV (reference sequence). V lost 3 bases, J lost 2 bases, and 10 bases lay in between. This CDR3 contains 14 residues. The chain's CDR3 is CASSLTDDQETQYF. CDR3 in DNA: TGTGCCAGCAGCTTGACTGATGATCAAGAGACCCAGTACTTC.